Listed here are 2 T cell receptor beta chains from one sample, sequenced in a study of cytomegalovirus exposure and HLA in healthy donors. Researchers ran the PCR with 60 Vbeta and 13 Jbeta primers. Produced via immunoSEQ multiplex PCR; TCRdb's table is partial and in-frame only. The data show fewer than 200,000 clones, with over 65% seen just once and approximately 7.1% held by the top ten. Sequenced material: PBMCs. These receptor sequences come from a man aged 40-49 years in good health and CMV-seropositive.

This chain connects TRBV4-2 to TRBJ2-5; D gene unclear. This CDR3 spans 13 amino acids. Trimming stripped 0 bases from V and 5 bases from J, with 7 bases between. The germline gives CDR1 LGHNA, CDR2 YNFKEQ. This chain's CDR3 is CASSQETRETQYF. CDR3 coding DNA: TGTGCCAGCAGCCAAGAGACAAGGGAGACCCAGTACTTC.

The chain has TRBV27 and TRBJ2-2, with 10 bases aligning to TRBD1. After removal of 2 bases from V and 3 bases from J, the junction contained 21 bases not matched to a gene. From germline, CDR1 is MNHEY and CDR2 SMNVEV (reference sequence). The CDR3 is 22 residues long. CDR3 nucleotides: TGTGCCAGCAGTTTAGGCCTGTTTCGGGGGACAGGGGTAGGAGGCGACACCGGGGAGCTGTTTTTT. It is translated as CASSLGLFRGTGVGGDTGELFF.